This T cell receptor (beta chain) was sequenced for a study of control samples from healthy donors and cancer patients. Assay: immunoSEQ multiplex PCR; the TCRdb copy retains only in-frame clones and omits some. In the table there are over 150,000 clones, around nine tenths of which are singletons. There are 11 residues in the CDR3. The V and J ends lost 8 bases and 5 bases respectively, with 12 bases between them. Per germline, CDR1 SQVTM and CDR2 ANQGSEA. Sample: blood. This chain links TRBV29-1 with TRBJ2-5; no definite D call. The origin of this receptor is a man aged 25 to 40 in good health. Here the CDR3 DNA reads TGCAGCTCCCTAAAGGGCGAGACCCAGTACTTC. Residues: CSSLKGETQYF.